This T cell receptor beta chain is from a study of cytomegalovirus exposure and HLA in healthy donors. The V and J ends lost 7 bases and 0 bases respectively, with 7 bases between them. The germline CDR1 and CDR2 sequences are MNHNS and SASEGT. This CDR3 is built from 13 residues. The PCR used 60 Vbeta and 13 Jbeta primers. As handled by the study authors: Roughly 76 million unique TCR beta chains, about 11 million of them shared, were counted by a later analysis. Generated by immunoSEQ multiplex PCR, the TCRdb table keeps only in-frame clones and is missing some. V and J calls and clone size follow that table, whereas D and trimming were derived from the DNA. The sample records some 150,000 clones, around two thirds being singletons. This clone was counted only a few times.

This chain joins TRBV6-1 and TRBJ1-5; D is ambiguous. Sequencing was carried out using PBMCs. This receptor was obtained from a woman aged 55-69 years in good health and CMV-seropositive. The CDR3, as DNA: TGTGCCAGCATGGAGTCTAGCAATCAGCCCCAGCATTTT. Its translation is CASMESSNQPQHF.